The 22 T cell receptor beta chains below come from one sample, sequenced in a study of shared clonotypes between healthy human individuals. Method: immunoSEQ multiplex PCR; TCRdb's copy keeps in-frame clones and lacks some. The table lists roughly 330,000 clones, around 74% of them singletons. Material for sequencing was memory CD4+ T cells sorted from blood. Documented subset: CD45RA-negative fraction. These receptors came from a man aged 30 to 39 in good health.

This clone was found a few times. This chain connects TRBV7-6 to TRBJ2-1; 7 bases agree with TRBD2. This CDR3 has 16 amino acids. Germline trimming cut 1 base from V and 1 base from J; bases unmatched to any gene: 4. Germline lookup yields CDR1 SGHVS and CDR2 FNYEAQ. CDR3 sequence: CASSLGLAASYNEQFF. CDR3 coding DNA: TGTGCCAGCAGCTTAGGACTAGCCGCATCCTACAATGAGCAGTTCTTC.

V and J are TRBV11-2 and TRBJ2-3; either TRBD1 or TRBD2 may fit D (5 bases each). The V and J ends lost 5 bases and 3 bases respectively, with 15 bases between them. The CDR3 runs to 15 residues. The V gene's germline CDR1 is SGHAT and CDR2 FQNNGV. In DNA, the CDR3 is TGTGCCAGCAGCGTCCGGGGCGGATGGACAGATACGCAGTATTTT. As protein: CASSVRGGWTDTQYF.

This clone was seen only a few times. The V call is TRBV7-2, the J call TRBJ1-1, with D unclear. Germline assignment: CDR1 SGHTA and CDR2 FQGNSA. The CDR3 covers 16 residues. Trimming cost V 2 bases and J 4 bases, with 17 bases left between them. Written as DNA, the CDR3 is TGTGCCAGCAGCTTATTGATGGGGAGCCCGGGCACTGAAGCTTTCTTT. As protein: CASSLLMGSPGTEAFF.

This clone was counted once. This chain links TRBV30 with TRBJ1-1; D may be TRBD1 (5 bases). This CDR3 has 17 amino acids. Germline V gene lookup returns CDR1 GTSNPN and CDR2 SVGIG (reference sequence). V was trimmed by 4 bases and J by 8 bases, leaving 29 bases between them. The CDR3 DNA sequence: TGTGCCTGGACTAACCGGGACGGAGAGCTCTACAAACCAGAAGCTTTCTTT. Its protein is CAWTNRDGELYKPEAFF.

This clone occurred many times. The chain couples TRBV7-2 to TRBJ1-3; weak D call: TRBD1 (6 bases). Trimming took off 5 bases at V and 0 bases at J, with 8 bases between the two ends. The germline V gene encodes CDR1 SGHTA and CDR2 FQGNSA. CDR3 length: 14 amino acids. CDR3 sequence reads: CASSRGGSGNTIYF. The CDR3 bases are TGTGCCAGCAGCCGAGGGGGCTCTGGAAACACCATATATTTT.

Here the CDR3 reads CASSISGRDADTQYF. As DNA, the CDR3 is TGTGCCAGCAGCATCAGCGGGAGGGACGCAGATACGCAGTATTTT. V and J are TRBV7-9 and TRBJ2-3; 10 nucleotides match TRBD2. V was pared by 5 bases and J by 4 bases, with 6 bases of the junction left unmatched. CDR3 length: 15 residues. Germline-derived CDR1 and CDR2 are SEHNR and FQNEAQ (reference sequence).

The J gene is TRBJ2-5, the V gene TRBV11-2; 9 bases are a match to TRBD1. The germline V gene encodes CDR1 SGHAT and CDR2 FQNNGV. The trim removed 5 bases at V and 7 bases at J, leaving 11 bases unmatched. This CDR3 contains 15 residues. CDR3 loop: CASSTSRGQGRTQYF. CDR3 nucleotide sequence: TGTGCCAGCAGCACTTCCCGGGGACAGGGAAGGACCCAGTACTTC.

The chain carries TRBV28 and TRBJ2-5; D remains ambiguous. CDR3 length: 14 residues. Germline V gene lookup returns CDR1 MDHEN and CDR2 SYDVKM. V was clipped by 5 bases and J by 5 bases, with 15 bases between them. CDR3 amino acids: CASSPLTARETQYF. The CDR3 nucleotides are TGTGCCAGCAGTCCCCTGACCGCACGGGAGACCCAGTACTTC.

This chain joins TRBV27 and TRBJ2-7; maybe TRBD1 (7 bases). V was cut by 6 bases and J by 6 bases, with 21 bases left in between. CDR3 length: 15 residues. Germline V gives CDR1 MNHEY, CDR2 SMNVEV (reference sequence). CDR3 DNA sequence: TGTGCCAGCAGCGCCCAGCAGGGGGGTCGTCGCGAGCAGTACTTC. This translates into CASSAQQGGRREQYF.

The rearrangement links TRBV18 to TRBJ1-1; no clear D gene. The germline gives CDR1 KGHSH, CDR2 LQKENI. This CDR3 has 14 amino acids. V was trimmed by 5 bases and J by 0 bases, leaving 10 bases between them. CDR3 loop: CASSGSLMNTEAFF. DNA of the CDR3: TGTGCCAGCTCAGGCAGCCTTATGAACACTGAAGCTTTCTTT.

This clone was recorded once. The chain has TRBV29-1 and TRBJ2-5; 7 bases line up with TRBD2. The CDR3 sequence is 13 residues long. J lost 4 bases, V lost 6 bases, and 8 bases had no gene match. In germline, CDR1 is SQVTM, CDR2 ANQGSEA. In DNA form, the CDR3 reads TGCAGCGTCCCTGAGACTAGCCTAGAGACCCAGTACTTC. Its protein is CSVPETSLETQYF.

The chain is built from TRBV6-1 and TRBJ1-5; no firm D call. Deletions cut 7 bases from V and 1 base from J, with 8 bases between. Germline V CDR1 and CDR2: MNHNS, SASEGT. The CDR3 has 13 amino acids. Here the CDR3 DNA reads TGTGCCAGCAAGGGTCTAAGCAATCAGCCCCAGCATTTT. Its translation: CASKGLSNQPQHF.

Comment on this clone: It may be a read error: a sequence one base away is much more abundant. Other DNA sequences in the sample encode the same CDR3. The chain carries TRBV7-9 and TRBJ2-7; D is perhaps TRBD1 or TRBD2 (6 bases each). The V gene's germline CDR1 is SEHNR and CDR2 FQNEAQ (reference sequence). CDR3 size: 16 residues. The CDR3 loop reads CASSLARGHSSYEQYF. As DNA, the CDR3 is TGTGCCAGCAGCTTAGCACGGGGGCATAGCTCCTATGAGCAGTACTTC.

This chain joins TRBV20-1 and TRBJ1-4; D unresolved. This CDR3 spans 11 amino acids. Germline V gene lookup returns CDR1 DFQATT and CDR2 SNEGSKA (reference sequence). V shed 5 bases and J shed 4 bases, with 5 bases lying between them. CDR3 DNA sequence: TGCAGTGCTGCCCGTAATGAAAAACTGTTTTTT. This translates into CSAARNEKLFF.

The CDR3 protein is CASSLSGLAGGDTDTQYF. CDR3 nucleotide sequence: TGTGCCAGCTCACTTTCTGGACTAGCGGGAGGGGACACAGATACGCAGTATTTT. The V gene is TRBV18, the J gene TRBJ2-3; 15 positions agree with TRBD2. In germline, CDR1 is KGHSH, CDR2 LQKENI. This CDR3 region has 18 residues. The V and J ends lost 4 bases and 2 bases, in that order; junction bases with no gene match: 7.

This clone was seen a few times. At one of its ends the junction is not consistent with the germline gene, which may arise from a read error. The CDR3 DNA reads TGTGCTAGCAGCTTAGAGGGACTAGCCGGGGAGCTGTTTTTT. Translated, it gives CASSLEGLAGELFF. The chain employs TRBV7-7 and TRBJ2-2; 8 nucleotides align to TRBD2. The CDR3 spans 14 residues. CDR1 is SSHAT, CDR2 FNYEAQ, per germline (reference sequence).

The chain links TRBV14 to TRBJ2-5; TRBD1 matches 7 bases. Germline CDR1 SGHDN, CDR2 FVKESK. This CDR3 is 14 amino acids long. Trimming removed 4 bases from V and 5 bases from J; junction bases left unmatched: 7. The CDR3 nucleotides are TGTGCCAGCAGCCCCCGGGACAGCGTGGAGACCCAGTACTTC. Residues: CASSPRDSVETQYF.

The V gene is TRBV27, the J gene TRBJ1-1; D uncertain. The CDR3 consists of 14 residues. Germline CDR1 MNHEY, CDR2 SMNVEV (reference sequence). The V end lost 2 bases, the J end lost 7 bases, and 14 bases lay between the germline ends. Here the CDR3 reads CASSLERNVNEAFF. In DNA form, the CDR3 reads TGTGCCAGCAGTTTAGAGCGGAACGTAAATGAAGCTTTCTTT.

The J gene is TRBJ2-2, the V gene TRBV7-2; the match to TRBD2 covers 7 bases. V trimming: 5 bases; J trimming: 2 bases; junction bases outside the gene matches: 11. The CDR3 loop spans 17 amino acids. The V gene's germline CDR1 is SGHTA and CDR2 FQGNSA. CDR3 sequence reads: CASSPRASGANTGELFF. CDR3 DNA: TGTGCCAGCAGCCCCAGGGCTAGCGGAGCCAACACCGGGGAGCTGTTTTTT. The complete variable domain, with remaining parts taken from reference TRBV7-2 and TRBJ2-2, reads GAGVSQSPSNKVTEKGKDVELRCDPISGHTALYWYRQSLGQGLEFLIYFQGNSAPDKSGLPSDRFSAERTGGSVSTLTIQRTQQEDSAVYLCASSPRASGANTGELFFGEGSRLTVL.

V and J are TRBV2 and TRBJ2-5; 7 bases fit TRBD1. The CDR3 has 14 residues. V trimming: 3 bases; J trimming: 4 bases; junction bases outside the gene matches: 5. CDR1 SNHLY and CDR2 FYNNEI come from the germline V gene. The CDR3, as DNA: TGTGCCAGCAGTGATCGAGGGGGCGGAGAGACCCAGTACTTC. Its translation is CASSDRGGGETQYF.

This clone appeared a single time. The chain has TRBV9 and TRBJ2-1; 8 bases are shared with TRBD1. CDR1 is SGDLS, CDR2 YYNGEE, per germline. Trimming took 4 bases from V and 5 from J; bases not matched to a gene: 14. The CDR3 extends over 17 amino acids. CDR3 sequence reads: CASSIGRDRTYHNEQFF. The CDR3 DNA reads as TGTGCCAGCAGCATCGGCCGGGACAGGACTTACCACAATGAGCAGTTCTTC.

The CDR3 sequence is CASSPREVSSYEQYF. The CDR3 region has the DNA TGTGCCAGCAGCCCCCGGGAGGTGAGCTCCTACGAGCAGTACTTC. The rearrangement links TRBV7-9 to TRBJ2-7; 7 bases match TRBD2. The CDR3 length is 15 residues. In germline, CDR1 is SEHNR, CDR2 FQNEAQ (reference sequence). V lost 5 bases, J lost 0 bases, and 7 bases stayed unmatched.